These 12 T cell receptor beta chains came from one sample sequenced in a study of blood T cell repertoires in COVID-19. Sequenced by immunoSEQ multiplex PCR; TCRdb stores in-frame clones only, minus some. The top ten clones hold roughly a fifth of a sample with tens of thousands of clones, roughly 90% of them seen once. The specimen sequenced was peripheral blood. Receptor source: an elderly woman with COVID-19, enrolled during active disease.

In this sample, this clone turned up a few times. The rearrangement links TRBV18 to TRBJ1-2; TRBD1 matches at 7 bases. V dropped 4 bases and J dropped 3; count of bases not matched to a gene: 5. This CDR3 has 14 amino acids. The germline V gene encodes CDR1 KGHSH and CDR2 LQKENI. CDR3 amino acids: CASSRARGDYGYTF. The CDR3 DNA is TGTGCCAGCTCACGGGCCAGGGGGGACTATGGCTACACCTTC.

This rearrangement joins TRBV15 to TRBJ1-3; 8 bases map to TRBD1. Germline lookup yields CDR1 LNHNV and CDR2 YYDKDF (reference sequence). V lost 1 base to trimming and J lost 4 bases; unmatched junction nucleotides: 6. The CDR3 contains 16 residues. CDR3 loop: CATSRGGQGIGNTIYF. The CDR3 nucleotides read TGTGCCACCAGCAGAGGAGGACAGGGTATCGGAAACACCATATATTTT.

The rearrangement uses TRBV5-1 and TRBJ1-6, with D perhaps matching TRBD1 (5 bases). The germline V gene encodes CDR1 SGHRS and CDR2 YFSETQ. The ends were cut back, 4 bases at V and 9 bases at J, with 11 bases in the middle. This CDR3 is built from 13 residues. CDR3 coding DNA: TGCGCCAGCAGCCTTATCGGGGGTTCACCCCTCCACTTT. This translates into CASSLIGGSPLHF.

The V and J genes are TRBV5-4 and TRBJ1-2, with TRBD1 identical over 9 bases. After removal of 3 bases from V and 4 bases from J, the junction contained 7 bases not matched to a gene. Germline assignment: CDR1 SGHNT and CDR2 YYREEE (reference sequence). The length of the CDR3 is 15 residues. The CDR3 reads CASSSDRGRTYGYTF. The DNA for the CDR3 is TGTGCCAGCAGCTCGGACAGGGGTCGAACCTATGGCTACACCTTC.

The V gene is TRBV6-5, the J gene TRBJ2-5; TRBD2 matches at 9 bases. The J segment lost 5 bases and the V segment lost 6 bases, leaving 10 bases of the junction unmatched. The CDR3 sequence is 15 residues long. Germline V gene lookup returns CDR1 MNHEY and CDR2 SVGAGI. The CDR3 spells CASSRGGAVGETQYF. The CDR3 nucleotides are TGTGCCAGCAGCCGCGGGGGGGCCGTTGGCGAGACCCAGTACTTC.

V and J are TRBV7-3 and TRBJ2-2; a possible D gene is TRBD1 (5 bases). V lost 5 bases and J 0 bases, leaving 13 bases between the germline ends. Per the germline V gene, CDR1 is SGHTA and CDR2 is FQGTGA. The CDR3 spans 16 residues. The CDR3 DNA reads as TGTGCCAGCAGCACAGACAGCTCCGCGAACACCGGGGAGCTGTTTTTT. Encoded protein: CASSTDSSANTGELFF. The whole variable domain, remainder taken from reference TRBV7-3 and TRBJ2-2, is GAGVSQTPSNKVTEKGKYVELRCDPISGHTALYWYRQSLGQGPEFLIYFQGTGAADDSGLPNDRFFAVRPEGSVSTLKIQRTERGDSAVYLCASSTDSSANTGELFFGEGSRLTVL.

The rearrangement uses TRBV4-1 and TRBJ1-5; no clear D gene. Trimming cost V 3 bases and J 1 base, with 7 bases left between them. The CDR3 is 14 residues long. Germline lookup yields CDR1 MGHRA and CDR2 YSYEKL. CDR3 coding DNA: TGCGCCAGCAGCCATGGACTGAGCAATCAGCCCCAGCATTTT. The encoded protein is CASSHGLSNQPQHF.

The chain couples TRBV9 to TRBJ2-2; 8 bases agree with TRBD1. The V segment lost 1 base and the J segment 4 bases; nucleotides outside the gene matches: 18. The CDR3 sequence is 20 residues long. The germline gives CDR1 SGDLS, CDR2 YYNGEE. The CDR3 DNA follows: TGTGCCAGCAGCGTAAGGCCCGACCTTCCAGGACAGGGAGGCACCGGGGAGCTGTTTTTT. Residues: CASSVRPDLPGQGGTGELFF.

In DNA, the CDR3 is TGTGCCAGCAGTTACGAGGGGGCGACGGAGGACACTGAAGCTTTCTTT. It yields the protein CASSYEGATEDTEAFF. The V gene is TRBV6-5, the J gene TRBJ1-1; 7 bases match TRBD1. The CDR3 is made up of 16 amino acids. Trimming removed 2 bases from V and 3 bases from J; junction bases left unmatched: 9. The germline CDR1 and CDR2 sequences are MNHEY and SVGAGI.

The V call is TRBV9, the J call TRBJ1-3; D is possibly TRBD1 (6 bases). Looked up from germline, CDR1 is SGDLS and CDR2 is YYNGEE. V gave up 0 bases and J gave up 0 bases, with 10 bases separating them. The CDR3 totals 16 residues. The CDR3 bases are TGTGCCAGCAGCGTAGGGGACACCCGCTCTGGAAACACCATATATTTT. Translating it yields CASSVGDTRSGNTIYF.

This chain joins TRBV9 and TRBJ1-2; 8 nucleotides agree with TRBD1. This CDR3 comprises 19 residues. The V segment lost 1 base and the J segment 4 bases; nucleotides outside the gene matches: 18. CDR1 is SGDLS, CDR2 YYNGEE, per germline. The CDR3: CASSVSYSFRDRLFYGYTF. The CDR3 coding sequence is TGTGCCAGCAGCGTATCATACAGTTTCAGGGACAGGCTTTTCTATGGCTACACCTTC.

V usage is TRBV9 and J usage is TRBJ2-3, with D perhaps TRBD2 (7 bases). Germline V lookup: CDR1 SGDLS, CDR2 YYNGEE. The CDR3 length is 16 residues. Trimming took 2 bases from V and 2 from J, leaving 15 bases between them. The CDR3 spells CASSVGGRFITDTQYF. The CDR3 DNA follows: TGTGCCAGCAGCGTGGGGGGGCGGTTCATCACAGATACGCAGTATTTT.